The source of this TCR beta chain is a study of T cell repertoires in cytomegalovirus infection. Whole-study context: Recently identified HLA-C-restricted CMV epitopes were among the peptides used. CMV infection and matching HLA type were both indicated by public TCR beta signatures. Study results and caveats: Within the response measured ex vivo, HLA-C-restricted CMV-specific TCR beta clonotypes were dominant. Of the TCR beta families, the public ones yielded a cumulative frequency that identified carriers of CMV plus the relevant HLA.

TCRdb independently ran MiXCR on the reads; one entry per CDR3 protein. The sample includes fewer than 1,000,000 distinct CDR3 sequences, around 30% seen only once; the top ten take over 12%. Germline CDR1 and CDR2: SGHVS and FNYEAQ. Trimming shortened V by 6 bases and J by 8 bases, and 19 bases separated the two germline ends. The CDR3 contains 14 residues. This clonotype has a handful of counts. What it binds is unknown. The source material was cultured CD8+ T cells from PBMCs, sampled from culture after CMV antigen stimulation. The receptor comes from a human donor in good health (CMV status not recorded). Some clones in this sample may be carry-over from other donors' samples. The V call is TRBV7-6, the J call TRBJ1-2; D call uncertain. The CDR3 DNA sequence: TGTGCCAGCAGTTCAGTCAGCACAGACGAAGGCTACACCTTC. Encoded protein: CASSSVSTDEGYTF. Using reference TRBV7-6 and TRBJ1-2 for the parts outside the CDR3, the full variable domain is GAGVSQSPRYKVTKRGQDVALRCDPISGHVSLYWYRQALGQGPEFLTYFNYEAQQDKSGLPNDRFSAERPEGSISTLTIQRTEQRDSAMYRCASSSVSTDEGYTFGSGTRLTVV.